This TCR beta chain was captured in a study of identical twins. The V gene lost 4 bases and the J gene lost 4 bases, with 14 bases spanning the gap. This CDR3 has 14 amino acids. The germline V gene has CDR1 SGHKS and CDR2 YYEKEE (reference sequence). MiXCR was run by TCRdb on the 5' RACE reads, yielding one entry per CDR3 protein. The data show 520,000 or so distinct CDR3 sequences, around 20% seen once. The same sample was also studied in work on T cells expressing NK-cell markers. In that study: CD3+CD56+NKG2C+, CD3+CD56+NKG2C- and CD3+CD56-NKG2C+ T cells, once sorted, supplied the TCR beta repertoires.

This chain joins TRBV5-5 and TRBJ1-1; no clear D. The receptor comes from a woman younger than 35 in good health. The sequenced sample was CD4+ T cells sorted from blood. The CDR3 sequence is CASSLFSDSTEAFF. Here the CDR3 DNA reads TGTGCCAGCAGCCTTTTTAGTGATTCCACTGAAGCTTTCTTT.